These 29 T cell receptor beta chains share one sample of origin, sequenced in a study of shared clonotypes between healthy human individuals. Data came from immunoSEQ multiplex PCR; TCRdb stores just in-frame clones and leaves some out. This sample carries some 680,000 clones, roughly 72% of them seen once, and the ten largest clones take 1.5% to 2%. Sequencing was performed on memory CD4+ T cells sorted from blood. As for subset: CD45RA-negative fraction. These receptors were obtained from a woman aged 25 to 39 in good health.

V gene TRBV10-3 combines with J gene TRBJ1-1; no clear D gene. Germline V gene sequence: CDR1 ENHRY, CDR2 SYGVKD. V lost 6 bases and J lost 4, with 12 bases in between. This CDR3 is built from 13 residues. The CDR3 protein is CAISLQESTEAFF. The CDR3 region has the DNA TGTGCCATCAGCTTACAAGAAAGCACTGAAGCTTTCTTT.

The chain combines TRBV28 with TRBJ2-3; D is uncertain. The CDR3 sequence is 15 residues long. V dropped 6 bases and J dropped 1 base, with 14 bases sitting between them. The germline V gene has CDR1 MDHEN and CDR2 SYDVKM. The CDR3 region has the DNA TGTGCCAGCAGGGGAAGGTTAAGGGGCACAGATACGCAGTATTTT. Translating gives CASRGRLRGTDTQYF.

The chain combines TRBV14 with TRBJ1-4; 7 bases line up with TRBD1. The CDR3 contains 15 residues. With 3 bases clipped from V and 3 bases from J, the junction kept 4 bases outside the gene matches. The germline CDR1 and CDR2 sequences are SGHDN and FVKESK. The CDR3 coding sequence is TGTGCCAGCAGCCAGACAGGGACATCTAATGAAAAACTGTTTTTT. As protein: CASSQTGTSNEKLFF.

The V gene is TRBV6-5, the J gene TRBJ2-1, with D tentatively TRBD2 (6 bases). CDR1 and CDR2 from the germline V gene are MNHEY and SVGAGI. Trimming took 2 bases from V and 8 from J, leaving 10 bases between them. The CDR3 is made up of 13 amino acids. In DNA, the CDR3 is TGTGCCAGCAGTTACACGCGGAGGGATGAGCAGTTCTTC. Amino acids: CASSYTRRDEQFF.

By sample fraction, this clone is medium-sized (0.01 to 0.1%). The chain is built from TRBV27 and TRBJ1-2; 10 positions match TRBD1. The CDR3 runs 17 residues. V shed 4 bases, J shed 2 bases, and the junction held 10 bases outside the gene matches. The germline CDR1 and CDR2 sequences are MNHEY and SMNVEV (reference sequence). CDR3 in amino acids: CASSYGFMGQGNYGYTF. CDR3 DNA sequence: TGTGCCAGCAGTTATGGGTTTATGGGACAGGGGAACTATGGCTACACCTTC.

The chain has TRBV2 and TRBJ1-2, with D unclear. Trimming pared 7 bases from V and 6 bases from J, leaving 15 bases between. Germline CDR1 reads SNHLY; CDR2 reads FYNNEI. The CDR3 has 13 residues. CDR3 amino acids: CASTILPGDGYTF. CDR3 DNA: TGTGCCAGCACTATCCTTCCGGGAGATGGCTACACCTTC. The variable domain in full, with the rest retrieved from reference TRBV2 and TRBJ1-2, is EPEVTQTPSHQVTQMGQEVILRCVPISNHLYFYWYRQILGQKVEFLVSFYNNEISEKSEIFDDQFSVERPDGSNFTLKIRSTKLEDSAMYFCASTILPGDGYTFGSGTRLTVV.

The V and J genes are TRBV5-4 and TRBJ2-7; 8 bases are shared with TRBD1. CDR1 and CDR2 (germline): SGHNT, YYREEE (reference sequence). The CDR3 spans 14 residues. J was trimmed by 5 bases and V by 4 bases; bases with no gene match: 8. As DNA, the CDR3 is TGTGCCAGCAGCAACCCCACAGGGGGACACGAGCAGTACTTC. It translates to CASSNPTGGHEQYF.

This clone showed up just a few times. This chain connects TRBV28 to TRBJ1-5; D may be TRBD1 (5 bases). The CDR3 is made up of 14 amino acids. V was clipped by 6 bases and J by 2 bases, with 11 bases between them. The V gene's germline CDR1 is MDHEN and CDR2 SYDVKM. In DNA form, the CDR3 reads TGTGCCAGCAGGCGGGGCGTTGGCAATCAGCCCCAGCATTTT. This codes for CASRRGVGNQPQHF.

The rearrangement joins TRBV4-3 to TRBJ1-2; TRBD1 might be the D (5 bases). This CDR3 has 14 residues. V was trimmed by 2 bases and J by 8 bases, leaving 15 bases between them. Germline CDR1 LGHNA, CDR2 YSLEER. For the CDR3, the DNA is TGCGCCAGCAGCCAACCACCCGGGGGGAAGGGCTACACCTTC. Amino acids: CASSQPPGGKGYTF.

This rearrangement joins TRBV5-1 to TRBJ1-2; 9 bases fit TRBD1. The V gene end was trimmed by 0 bases and the J gene end by 8 bases; junction bases not matched to a gene: 8. Germline V gives CDR1 SGHRS, CDR2 YFSETQ. This CDR3 is built from 15 residues. CDR3 in DNA: TGCGCCAGCAGCTTGGCCCCGGGACAGGGAACGGGCTACACCTTC. Translated, it gives CASSLAPGQGTGYTF.

This clone has more than one count but fewer than ten. The chain is built from TRBV30 and TRBJ2-1; 12 nucleotides align to TRBD2. This CDR3 contains 18 residues. V lost 4 bases to trimming and J lost 0 bases; unmatched junction nucleotides: 10. Germline loops: CDR1 GTSNPN, CDR2 SVGIG (reference sequence). As DNA, the CDR3 is TGTGCCTGGATTCCGGGACTAGCGGGTCCCAGCTCCTACAATGAGCAGTTCTTC. This codes for CAWIPGLAGPSSYNEQFF.

This sequence joins TRBV11-2 and TRBJ2-3, with TRBD1 matching over 7 bases. This CDR3 has 18 amino acids. CDR1 is SGHAT, CDR2 FQNNGV, per germline. Unmatched junction bases numbered 12, after V lost 1 base and J lost 2 bases. In DNA form, the CDR3 reads TGTGCCAGCAGCTTAGGAAGGCGACAGGGTTCCTTCACAGATACGCAGTATTTT. Amino acid sequence: CASSLGRRQGSFTDTQYF. Looking up the rest from reference TRBV11-2 and TRBJ2-3 gives the full variable domain: EAGVAQSPRYKIIEKRQSVAFWCNPISGHATLYWYQQILGQGPKLLIQFQNNGVVDDSQLPKDRFSAERLKGVDSTLKIQPAKLEDSAVYLCASSLGRRQGSFTDTQYFGPGTRLTVL.

This clone was observed a handful of times. This chain uses TRBV9 with TRBJ2-1; TRBD1 matches at 9 bases. V gave up 2 bases and J gave up 5 bases; unmatched junction bases: 5. In germline, CDR1 is SGDLS, CDR2 YYNGEE. This CDR3 region has 15 residues. This CDR3 reads CASSVGGTGNNEQFF. Here the CDR3 DNA reads TGTGCCAGCAGCGTGGGCGGGACAGGGAACAATGAGCAGTTCTTC.

This chain links TRBV5-1 with TRBJ2-1; no definite D call. V was clipped by 0 bases and J by 3 bases, with 1 base between them. The germline gives CDR1 SGHRS, CDR2 YFSETQ. The length of the CDR3 is 12 residues. The CDR3 here is CASSLVYNEQFF. CDR3 nucleotide sequence: TGCGCCAGCAGCTTGGTCTACAATGAGCAGTTCTTC.

This clone was picked up many times. The rearrangement joins TRBV27 to TRBJ2-6; D is unclear. The germline V gene has CDR1 MNHEY and CDR2 SMNVEV (reference sequence). V gave up 3 bases and J gave up 0 bases, with 9 bases separating them. The CDR3 is made up of 16 amino acids. CDR3 protein: CASSLKASSGANVLTF. The CDR3 DNA follows: TGTGCCAGCAGTTTGAAAGCAAGCTCTGGGGCCAACGTCCTGACTTTC.

V is TRBV5-8 and J is TRBJ1-1, with 7 bases aligning to TRBD1. The CDR3 runs 13 residues. Germline V gene sequence: CDR1 SGHTS, CDR2 YDEGEE. With 4 bases clipped from V and 4 bases from J, the junction kept 4 bases outside the gene matches. Written as DNA, the CDR3 is TGTGCCAGCAGCCAGAACAGGGGCACTGAAGCTTTCTTT. Translating it yields CASSQNRGTEAFF.

The chain combines TRBV7-6 with TRBJ2-7; 12 bases map to TRBD2. J lost 0 bases, V lost 4 bases, and 1 base had no gene match. Germline V gene data show CDR1 as SGHVS and CDR2 as FNYEAQ. This CDR3 has 15 residues. In nucleotides, the CDR3 is TGTGCCAGCAGCTCGACTAGCGGGAGCTCCTACGAGCAGTACTTC. It encodes CASSSTSGSSYEQYF.

V usage is TRBV5-1 and J usage is TRBJ2-5, with D unresolved. V lost 2 bases, J lost 5 bases, and 13 bases lay in between. The germline V gene has CDR1 SGHRS and CDR2 YFSETQ. The CDR3 extends over 14 amino acids. The CDR3 loop is CASSFGRSLETQYF. The CDR3 DNA is TGCGCCAGCAGCTTCGGTAGAAGCCTGGAGACCCAGTACTTC.

This sequence joins TRBV28 and TRBJ2-1; 8 nucleotides align to TRBD2. This CDR3 is 14 amino acids long. Germline V gene lookup returns CDR1 MDHEN and CDR2 SYDVKM. J gave up 7 bases and V 2 bases, and 4 bases lay outside the gene matches. The CDR3, as DNA: TGTGCCAGCAGTTTAGCGGGAGGTTGGAATGAGCAGTTCTTC. The encoded protein is CASSLAGGWNEQFF.

The V and J genes are TRBV29-1 and TRBJ1-3; D is uncertain. Germline V gives CDR1 SQVTM, CDR2 ANQGSEA. V was trimmed by 3 bases and J by 0 bases, leaving 9 bases between them. This CDR3 is 14 amino acids long. In DNA, the CDR3 is TGCAGCGTTGACGGCGTTGACTCTGGAAACACCATATATTTT. It specifies CSVDGVDSGNTIYF.

The V call is TRBV4-1, the J call TRBJ1-4; D gene ambiguous. The CDR3 has 16 amino acids. Germline V lookup: CDR1 MGHRA, CDR2 YSYEKL. V lost 1 base to trimming and J lost 8 bases, with 17 bases between them. The CDR3 coding sequence is TGCGCCAGCAGCCAAGTGAACCTGGTGACTTACGAAAAACTGTTTTTT. This codes for CASSQVNLVTYEKLFF.

V is TRBV5-1 and J is TRBJ2-7, with TRBD1 matching over 9 bases. After removal of 3 bases from V and 6 bases from J, the junction contained 10 bases not matched to a gene. The CDR3 consists of 15 residues. The germline V gene has CDR1 SGHRS and CDR2 YFSETQ. Written as DNA, the CDR3 is TGCGCCAGCAGCTCCCGGACAGGGGCTATAGGCGAGCAGTACTTC. It encodes CASSSRTGAIGEQYF.

The table lists this clone with a few counts. V is TRBV7-2 and J is TRBJ2-7; D is unresolved. The germline gives CDR1 SGHTA, CDR2 FQGNSA. This CDR3 has 12 residues. V was shortened by 2 bases and J by 0 bases, with 2 bases between the two germline ends. CDR3 in DNA: TGTGCCAGCAGCTTACACTCCTACGAGCAGTACTTC. It is translated as CASSLHSYEQYF.

As to this clone: Different DNA sequences within this sample yield the same CDR3. The chain is built from TRBV20-1 and TRBJ2-5, with D hard to call. With 6 bases removed from V and 2 bases from J, the gap between germline ends came to 4 bases. The CDR3 spans 10 residues. Germline-derived CDR1 and CDR2 are DFQATT and SNEGSKA (reference sequence). CDR3 bases: TGCAGTGCGTCGCAAGAGACCCAGTACTTC. Its translation: CSASQETQYF.

CDR3: CASSERGAFENEQFF. CDR3 bases: TGTGCCAGCAGTGAGCGGGGGGCATTCGAAAATGAGCAGTTCTTC. The chain is built from TRBV2 and TRBJ2-1, with 8 positions matching TRBD2. V was pared by 3 bases and J by 7 bases, with 8 bases of the junction left unmatched. The CDR3 is 15 residues long. Looked up from germline, CDR1 is SNHLY and CDR2 is FYNNEI.

V is TRBV11-2 and J is TRBJ2-5; D remains unclear. V was clipped by 1 base and J by 4 bases, with 10 bases between them. Germline values: CDR1 SGHAT, CDR2 FQNNGV. This CDR3 is 14 amino acids long. The CDR3: CASSLGLVGETQYF. DNA of the CDR3: TGTGCCAGCAGCTTAGGCCTAGTCGGAGAGACCCAGTACTTC.

With regard to this clone: The sample has other DNA sequences that encode this CDR3 too. This chain joins TRBV5-1 and TRBJ2-2, with TRBD2 matching 8 bases. The CDR3 contains 15 residues. After removal of 4 bases from V and 1 base from J, the junction contained 3 bases not matched to a gene. From germline, CDR1 is SGHRS and CDR2 YFSETQ. Here the CDR3 DNA reads TGCGCCAGCAGCCCCACTAGCGGGAACACCGGGGAGCTGTTTTTT. It is translated as CASSPTSGNTGELFF.

V usage is TRBV7-2 and J usage is TRBJ2-5; tentative D call: TRBD1 (5 bases). Trimming pared 3 bases from V and 1 base from J, leaving 6 bases between. Germline CDR1 SGHTA, CDR2 FQGNSA. The CDR3 consists of 13 residues. The CDR3 sequence is CASSFQGQETQYF. CDR3 DNA sequence: TGTGCCAGCAGCTTCCAGGGCCAAGAGACCCAGTACTTC.

This chain uses TRBV7-8 with TRBJ2-7; 10 bases agree with TRBD1. Germline CDR1 reads SGHVS; CDR2 reads FQNEAQ. V trimming: 11 bases; J trimming: 4 bases; junction bases outside the gene matches: 5. CDR3 size: 12 residues. The DNA for the CDR3 is TGTGCCGGCGGACAGGGGGGGTACGAGCAGTACTTC. Its translation is CAGGQGGYEQYF. The variable domain in full, with the rest retrieved from reference TRBV7-8 and TRBJ2-7, is GAGVSQSPRYKVAKRGQDVALRCDPISGHVSLFWYQQALGQGPEFLTYFQNEAQLDKSGLPSDRFFAERPEGSVSTLKIQRTQQEDSAVYLCAGGQGGYEQYFGPGTRLTVT.